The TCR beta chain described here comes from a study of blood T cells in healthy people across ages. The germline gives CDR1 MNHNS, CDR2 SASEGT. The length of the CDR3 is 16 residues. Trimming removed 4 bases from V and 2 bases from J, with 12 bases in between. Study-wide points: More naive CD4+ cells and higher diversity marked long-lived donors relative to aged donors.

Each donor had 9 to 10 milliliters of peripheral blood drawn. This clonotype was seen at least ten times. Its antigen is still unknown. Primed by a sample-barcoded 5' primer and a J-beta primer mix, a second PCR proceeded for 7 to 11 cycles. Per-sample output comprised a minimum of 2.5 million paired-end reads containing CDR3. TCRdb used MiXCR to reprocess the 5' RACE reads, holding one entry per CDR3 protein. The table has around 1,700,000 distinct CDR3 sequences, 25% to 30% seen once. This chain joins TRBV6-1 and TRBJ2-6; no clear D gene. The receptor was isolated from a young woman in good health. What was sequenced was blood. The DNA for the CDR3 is TGTGCCAGCAGTGGACAAGCCCTTGCTGGGGCCAACGTCCTGACTTTC. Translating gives CASSGQALAGANVLTF.